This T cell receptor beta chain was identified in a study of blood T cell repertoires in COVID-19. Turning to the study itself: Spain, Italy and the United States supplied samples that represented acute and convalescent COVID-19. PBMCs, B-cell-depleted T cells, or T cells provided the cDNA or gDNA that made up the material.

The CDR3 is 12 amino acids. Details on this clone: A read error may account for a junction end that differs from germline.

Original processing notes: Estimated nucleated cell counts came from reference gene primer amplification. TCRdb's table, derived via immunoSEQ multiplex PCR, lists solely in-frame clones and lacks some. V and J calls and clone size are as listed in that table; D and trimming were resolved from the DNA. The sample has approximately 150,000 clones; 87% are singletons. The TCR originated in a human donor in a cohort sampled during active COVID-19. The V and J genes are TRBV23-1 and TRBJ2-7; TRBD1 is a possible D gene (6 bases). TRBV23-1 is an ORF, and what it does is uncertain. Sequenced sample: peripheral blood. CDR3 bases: TGCGCCAGCAGAAAAAAAGAACTGGACAGTCACTTC. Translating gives CASRKKELDSHF.